The 18 T cell receptor beta chains listed next were all sequenced from one sample in a study of shared clonotypes between healthy human individuals. As defined, naive CD8 cells were CD45RO-negative and positively selected for CCR7, with terminally differentiated effector memory CD45RA+ cells excluded. This table comes from immunoSEQ multiplex PCR, and its TCRdb copy is limited to in-frame clones, with some not included. The repertoire holds around 2,000,000 clones, with about 94% as singletons. Material for sequencing was naive CD8+ T cells sorted from blood. These TCRs come from a man aged 18 to 30 in good health.

The chain joins TRBV28 to TRBJ2-7; 8 positions match TRBD2. Trimming at V came to 8 bases and at J to 3 bases, leaving 6 bases not matched to a gene. This CDR3 region has 13 residues. Looked up from germline, CDR1 is MDHEN and CDR2 is SYDVKM. The CDR3 DNA follows: TGTGCCAGCCACACGGGGGGGTTCTACGAGCAGTACTTC. Amino acids: CASHTGGFYEQYF.

This CDR3 is CASSHEIEGTEAFF. The DNA for the CDR3 is TGCGCCAGCAGCCACGAGATCGAGGGCACTGAAGCTTTCTTT. This chain joins TRBV4-1 and TRBJ1-1; D gene unclear. The germline gives CDR1 MGHRA, CDR2 YSYEKL. With 3 bases removed from V and 4 bases from J, the gap between germline ends came to 12 bases. There are 14 residues in the CDR3.

Points on this clone: Other DNA sequences in this specimen translate into the identical CDR3. V usage is TRBV7-9 and J usage is TRBJ2-7; 7 bases line up with TRBD1. Per the germline V gene, CDR1 is SEHNR and CDR2 is FQNEAQ (reference sequence). Trimming took 6 bases from V and 0 from J; bases not matched to a gene: 2. The CDR3 is 13 amino acids. The CDR3: CASSWDSSYEQYF. CDR3 DNA sequence: TGTGCCAGCAGTTGGGACAGCTCCTACGAGCAGTACTTC.

The chain couples TRBV11-2 to TRBJ2-7, with TRBD1 matching 9 bases. The germline V gene has CDR1 SGHAT and CDR2 FQNNGV. The ends lost 8 bases at V and 5 bases at J; junction bases unmatched: 10. The CDR3 totals 14 residues. The CDR3, as DNA: TGTGCCAGCCGAGGGACAGGGTTTATCCACGAGCAGTACTTC. This translates into CASRGTGFIHEQYF.

CDR3 region: CAWSGSGEQYF. CDR3 nucleotide sequence: TGTGCCTGGAGTGGTAGCGGCGAGCAGTACTTC. The rearrangement joins TRBV30 to TRBJ2-7, with TRBD2 as a possible D gene (6 bases). V lost 1 base, J lost 6 bases, and 7 bases lay in between. Germline values: CDR1 GTSNPN, CDR2 SVGIG (reference sequence). CDR3 length: 11 amino acids.

This clone was detected only once. The chain combines TRBV13 with TRBJ2-1; the D gene could be TRBD1 or TRBD2 (5 bases each). The germline V and J ends were trimmed by 5 bases and 9 bases, with 17 bases remaining between them. The CDR3 loop spans 14 amino acids. Germline V gene data show CDR1 as PRHDT and CDR2 as FYEKMQ (reference sequence). The CDR3 loop reads CASSPSFPGGEQFF. Here the CDR3 DNA reads TGTGCCAGCAGCCCTAGTTTCCCTGGGGGTGAGCAGTTCTTC. The full variable domain, rest sourced from reference TRBV13 and TRBJ2-1, is AAGVIQSPRHLIKEKRETATLKCYPIPRHDTVYWYQQGPGQDPQFLISFYEKMQSDKGSIPDRFSAQQFSDYHSELNMSSLELGDSALYFCASSPSFPGGEQFFGPGTRLTVL.

This clone was seen once. V is TRBV27 and J is TRBJ2-5; no clear D gene. CDR1 and CDR2 from the germline V gene are MNHEY and SMNVEV (reference sequence). Trimming cost V 6 bases and J 5 bases, with 13 bases left between them. The length of the CDR3 is 13 residues. In nucleotides, the CDR3 is TGTGCCAGCAGGCTCCTAAACGGGGAGACCCAGTACTTC. Translated, it gives CASRLLNGETQYF.

This clone was picked up one time. This chain connects TRBV5-6 to TRBJ1-3; 10 nucleotides line up with TRBD1. The CDR3 totals 14 residues. Per the germline V gene, CDR1 is SGHDT and CDR2 is YYEEEE. The V segment lost 7 bases and the J segment 6 bases; nucleotides outside the gene matches: 7. The chain's CDR3 is CASDSGTGVNTIYF. CDR3 coding DNA: TGTGCCAGCGACTCCGGGACAGGGGTAAACACCATATATTTT.

This chain joins TRBV4-2 and TRBJ2-3; D may correspond to TRBD1 or TRBD2 (5 bases each). CDR3 length: 15 residues. V was shortened by 0 bases and J by 2 bases, with 9 bases between the two germline ends. Per the germline V gene, CDR1 is LGHNA and CDR2 is YNFKEQ. The CDR3 sequence is CASSQEPGPTDTQYF. CDR3 in DNA: TGTGCCAGCAGCCAAGAACCGGGACCCACAGATACGCAGTATTTT.

The genes are TRBV6-6 and TRBJ1-2; 8 bases align to TRBD1. Germline CDR1 is MNHNY and CDR2 is SVGAGI (reference sequence). The CDR3 is 14 amino acids. Losses at the gene ends were 2 bases for V and 3 bases for J; bases not matched to a gene: 2. The CDR3 DNA is TGTGCCAGCAGTTACGTACAGGGGGACTATGGCTACACCTTC. Its translation is CASSYVQGDYGYTF.

The CDR3 region has the DNA TGTGCCAGCAGCTTAGGGTCAGGGGGCCTGATTAATGAGCAGTTCTTC. Translating it yields CASSLGSGGLINEQFF. This chain uses TRBV7-9 with TRBJ2-1, with 8 positions matching TRBD1. Germline assignment: CDR1 SEHNR and CDR2 FQNEAQ (reference sequence). Trimming cost V 1 base and J 7 bases; bases outside gene matches: 9. CDR3 length equals 16 residues.

The chain uses TRBV4-3 and TRBJ2-3; a weak D match, TRBD2 (5 bases). V was cut by 0 bases and J by 6 bases, with 19 bases left in between. Germline loops: CDR1 LGHNA, CDR2 YSLEER. The CDR3 is 17 amino acids. The CDR3, as DNA: TGCGCCAGCAGCCAAGATAGAGTCGAGAGGGCCCTGGATACGCAGTATTTT. Translating gives CASSQDRVERALDTQYF.

The V gene is TRBV18, the J gene TRBJ2-7; TRBD1 matches at 8 bases. Germline CDR1 and CDR2: KGHSH and LQKENI. The V and J ends lost 3 bases and 4 bases, in that order; junction bases with no gene match: 8. The CDR3 consists of 15 residues. The CDR3 coding sequence is TGTGCCAGCTCACCTCAGGACAGGGCCCCATACGAGCAGTACTTC. It encodes CASSPQDRAPYEQYF.

The chain carries TRBV7-8 and TRBJ2-7; the D is unclear. This CDR3 contains 12 residues. Germline assignment: CDR1 SGHVS and CDR2 FQNEAQ. The germline V and J ends were trimmed by 5 bases and 7 bases, with 12 bases remaining between them. CDR3 nucleotide sequence: TGTGCCAGCAGCCCCCAGGTGGGAGAGCAGTACTTC. This gives the protein CASSPQVGEQYF.

This clone appeared a single time. The chain combines TRBV15 with TRBJ2-1; TRBD1 or TRBD2 may be the D gene (6 bases each). Germline CDR1 is LNHNV and CDR2 is YYDKDF (reference sequence). The CDR3 totals 15 residues. V lost 0 bases and J lost 8, with 14 bases in between. The DNA for the CDR3 is TGTGCCACCAGCAGAGATAGGGGGGAGGTAGATGAGCAGTTCTTC. It is translated as CATSRDRGEVDEQFF.

J is TRBJ2-7 and V is TRBV5-8; D is unresolved. The ends were cut back, 1 base at V and 2 bases at J, with 10 bases in the middle. CDR1 is SGHTS, CDR2 YDEGEE, per germline. CDR3 length: 14 residues. Here the CDR3 reads CASSLLTDPYEQYF. The CDR3 nucleotides are TGTGCCAGCAGCTTGTTAACGGACCCCTACGAGCAGTACTTC.

The rearrangement joins TRBV4-1 to TRBJ2-7; weak D call: TRBD1 (6 bases). Trimming pared 4 bases from V and 0 bases from J, leaving 13 bases between. CDR1 and CDR2 from the germline V gene are MGHRA and YSYEKL. This CDR3 is built from 15 residues. The CDR3 sequence is CASSPQDSSSYEQYF. The CDR3 DNA follows: TGCGCCAGCAGCCCGCAGGACAGCAGCTCCTACGAGCAGTACTTC.

This sequence joins TRBV4-1 and TRBJ2-3; 7 positions match TRBD2. The junction had 12 bases not matched to a gene; V was cut back by 0 bases and J by 6 bases. CDR3 size: 17 residues. Germline V gene lookup returns CDR1 MGHRA and CDR2 YSYEKL. The CDR3 loop reads CASSQETAGVNSDTQYF. The CDR3 DNA sequence: TGCGCCAGCAGCCAAGAAACCGCGGGAGTAAATTCGGATACGCAGTATTTT.